The text below deals with one T cell receptor beta chain. The data were taken from a study of blood T cell repertoires in COVID-19. Study-wide background: Samples taken during acute and convalescent COVID-19 were collected in the United States, Italy and Spain.

In the original analysis: Amplification of reference gene primers provided the estimated nucleated cell counts. Sequencing was performed with immunoSEQ multiplex PCR; in TCRdb, only in-frame clones are kept and a portion is missing. That table furnishes V, J and clone size, whereas the DNA furnished D and trimming. In the table there are about 21,000 clones, approximately 81% of which are singletons. Germline V gene lookup returns CDR1 SGHRS and CDR2 YFSETQ. V was cut by 5 bases and J by 5 bases, with 16 bases left in between. The CDR3 runs to 14 residues. This sequence was found in a man in his forties with acute or convalescent COVID-19. Sequencing input: peripheral blood. The V call is TRBV5-1, the J call TRBJ1-1; D is perhaps TRBD1 (5 bases). CDR3 nucleotides: TGCGCCAGCAGGGACGACAGAATGGGGACTGAAGCTTTCTTT. This codes for CASRDDRMGTEAFF.